This TCR beta chain was obtained from a study of blood T cell repertoires in COVID-19. The overall study: Sample material is recorded as cDNA or gDNA derived from T cells, B-cell-depleted T cells, or PBMCs.

Source study methods: Amplification from reference gene primers served as the basis for estimated nucleated cell counts. Assay used: immunoSEQ multiplex PCR; TCRdb lists only in-frame clones, some missing. The V and J calls and clone size come from that table; D and trimming were worked out from the DNA. Of tens of thousands of clones in the sample, around 87% were seen once. J lost 9 bases, V lost 3 bases, and 8 bases had no gene match. The CDR3 loop spans 15 amino acids. CDR1 and CDR2 from the germline V gene are KGHDR and SFDVKD. This chain connects TRBV24-1 to TRBJ2-2; TRBD1 matches 8 bases. The TCR originated in a man aged 45-60 years with active COVID-19. Source material: peripheral blood. DNA for the CDR3: TGTGCCACCAGTGATGAACATGACAGGGGCCGGGAGCTGTTTTTT. This gives the protein CATSDEHDRGRELFF.